Listed here is a single TCR beta chain. Its matching antigen is unknown. The data were obtained in a study of OX40 agonist ivuxolimab in advanced cancers. Produced via immunoSEQ multiplex PCR; TCRdb's table is partial and in-frame only. The data show about 59,000 clones, over 75% seen once. Overall study results and limits: Antigen targets of the expanded peripheral T cells went undetermined.

The CDR3 runs 15 residues. The ends lost 5 bases at V and 3 bases at J; junction bases unmatched: 5. Germline assignment: CDR1 SGHTA and CDR2 FQGNSA. The sample was CD4+ or CD8+ T cells sorted from blood, taken in a trial of the OX40 agonist ivuxolimab. V gene TRBV7-2 combines with J gene TRBJ2-7; 12 bases line up with TRBD1. The receptor was derived from an adult with an advanced solid tumor such as melanoma, head and neck, liver or kidney cancer. The CDR3 loop is CASSPGTGGYYEQYF. The CDR3 region has the DNA TGTGCCAGCAGCCCCGGGACAGGGGGCTACTACGAGCAGTACTTC.